This is a list of T cell receptor beta chains from one sample in a study of T cell changes during pregnancy in multiple sclerosis. The protocol was immunoSEQ multiplex PCR, while the TCRdb copy is restricted to in-frame clones and leaves out a portion. The table records tens of thousands of clones, about 90% of them present only once. The sequenced sample was CD4+ T cells from peripheral blood mononuclear cells, obtained in the first trimester of pregnancy. The receptors shown here come from a female donor with multiple sclerosis, enrolled in a pregnancy study. Both conserved end residues are part of each CDR3. Fields, in order: V gene, D gene, clone size, J gene, CDR3 protein, CDR3 DNA. A D gene is named only where the DNA matches it firmly. Clone size is not always given. Where it is, it says once, few, many or a class for expanded clones.

>TRBV28|.|.|TRBJ1-2
CASSLGQIYGYTF
TGTGCCAGCAGTTTGGGGCAGATCTATGGCTACACCTTC
>TRBV5-1|.|.|TRBJ1-1
CASSYSMGSLTEAFF
TGCGCCAGCAGCTACTCCATGGGCTCTTTGACTGAAGCTTTCTTT
>TRBV7-9|.|.|TRBJ2-7
CASSRTGNEQYF
TGTGCCAGCAGCCGAACAGGGAACGAGCAGTACTTC
>TRBV9|TRBD2|.|TRBJ2-1
CASSLKTSWGPYNEQFF
TGTGCCAGCAGCTTAAAGACTAGCTGGGGACCCTACAATGAGCAGTTCTTC
>TRBV30|.|.|TRBJ1-1
CAWRQTEAFF
TGTGCCTGGAGGCAGACTGAAGCTTTCTTT
>TRBV28|TRBD2|.|TRBJ2-1
CATTPARAGGTNEQFF
TGTGCCACGACCCCGGCCCGTGCGGGAGGCACGAATGAGCAGTTCTTC
>TRBV11-3|TRBD1|.|TRBJ2-3
CASSSRTGQSTDTQYF
TGTGCCAGCAGCTCCCGGACAGGCCAGTCCACAGATACGCAGTATTTT
>TRBV4-1|TRBD2|.|TRBJ2-1
CASSRWGSGRAPNDEQFF
TGCGCCAGCAGCCGGTGGGGTAGCGGGAGGGCCCCGAACGATGAGCAGTTCTTC
>TRBV5-5|.|.|TRBJ1-5
CASSLWQDQPQHF
TGTGCCAGCAGCTTGTGGCAGGATCAGCCCCAGCATTTT
>TRBV19|TRBD1|.|TRBJ1-5
CASSIRDSWYSNQPQHF
TGTGCCAGTAGTATCCGGGACAGCTGGTATAGCAATCAGCCCCAGCATTTT
>TRBV28|TRBD1|.|TRBJ2-3
CASRPRQGRPDTQYF
TGTGCCAGCAGACCCCGACAGGGGAGACCAGATACGCAGTATTTT
>TRBV4-1|.|.|TRBJ1-4
CASSQGRNEKLFF
TGCGCCAGCAGCCAGGGCCGTAATGAAAAACTGTTTTTT
>TRBV28|TRBD1|.|TRBJ2-7
CASSPYGQGRSYEQYF
TGTGCCAGCAGTCCTTACGGACAGGGGCGCTCCTACGAGCAGTACTTC
>TRBV19|TRBD2|.|TRBJ2-7
CASSISLAGSGEQYF
TGTGCCAGTAGTATCTCACTAGCGGGTTCAGGCGAGCAGTACTTC
>TRBV5-1|TRBD1|.|TRBJ2-3
CASSLLDRSADTQYF
TGCGCCAGCAGCTTATTGGACAGGTCAGCAGATACGCAGTATTTT
>TRBV6-6|TRBD1|.|TRBJ2-7
CASNKGRGTGEQYF
TGTGCCAGCAACAAAGGTAGGGGGACAGGCGAGCAGTACTTC
>TRBV6-1|TRBD1|.|TRBJ2-2
CASGRRDRGLFF
TGTGCCAGCGGCCGCCGGGACAGAGGGCTGTTTTTT
>TRBV21-1|.|.|TRBJ2-1
CASSKVRTSGGSYNEQFF
TGTGCCAGCAGCAAAGTTCGAACTAGCGGGGGGTCATACAATGAGCAGTTCTTC
>TRBV5-1|.|.|TRBJ2-7
CASSPRLGGHEQYF
TGCGCCAGCAGCCCGAGACTAGGAGGCCACGAGCAGTACTTC
>TRBV30|TRBD1|.|TRBJ2-1
CARTTGSSYNEQFF
TGTGCCCGGACGACAGGGAGTTCCTACAATGAGCAGTTCTTC
>TRBV7-8|TRBD1|once|TRBJ1-5
CASSSRTGAWGNQPQHF
TGTGCCAGCAGCTCTAGGACAGGGGCGTGGGGCAATCAGCCCCAGCATTTT
>TRBV28|TRBD2|.|TRBJ2-1
CASSFAGGRDEQFF
TGTGCCAGCAGTTTCGCGGGGGGGCGGGATGAGCAGTTCTTC
>TRBV7-6|TRBD1|.|TRBJ1-4
CASSPGQGSGEKLFF
TGTGCCAGCAGCCCAGGACAGGGCAGCGGCGAAAAACTGTTTTTT
>TRBV2|.|.|TRBJ1-4
CASSDSPLARWTSTATNEKLFF
TGTGCCAGCAGTGATTCTCCTCTCGCGCGTTGGACATCTACGGCAACTAATGAAAAACTGTTTTTT
>TRBV7-9|.|.|TRBJ1-4
CASSLSRASVEKLFF
TGTGCCAGCAGCTTAAGTCGAGCGTCGGTTGAAAAACTGTTTTTT
>TRBV7-9|TRBD1|.|TRBJ1-5
CASSLVGQGGYSNQPQHF
TGTGCCAGCAGCTTAGTAGGCCAGGGGGGATATAGCAATCAGCCCCAGCATTTT
>TRBV6-1|.|.|TRBJ2-2
CASHAANTGELFF
TGTGCCAGCCATGCAGCGAACACCGGGGAGCTGTTTTTT
>TRBV4-2|.|.|TRBJ2-3
CASTAHGGASTDTQYF
TGTGCCAGCACCGCCCACGGGGGAGCCAGCACAGATACGCAGTATTTT
>TRBV20-1|TRBD1|.|TRBJ2-2
CSAGGTGELFF
TGCAGTGCAGGGGGGACAGGAGAGCTGTTTTTT